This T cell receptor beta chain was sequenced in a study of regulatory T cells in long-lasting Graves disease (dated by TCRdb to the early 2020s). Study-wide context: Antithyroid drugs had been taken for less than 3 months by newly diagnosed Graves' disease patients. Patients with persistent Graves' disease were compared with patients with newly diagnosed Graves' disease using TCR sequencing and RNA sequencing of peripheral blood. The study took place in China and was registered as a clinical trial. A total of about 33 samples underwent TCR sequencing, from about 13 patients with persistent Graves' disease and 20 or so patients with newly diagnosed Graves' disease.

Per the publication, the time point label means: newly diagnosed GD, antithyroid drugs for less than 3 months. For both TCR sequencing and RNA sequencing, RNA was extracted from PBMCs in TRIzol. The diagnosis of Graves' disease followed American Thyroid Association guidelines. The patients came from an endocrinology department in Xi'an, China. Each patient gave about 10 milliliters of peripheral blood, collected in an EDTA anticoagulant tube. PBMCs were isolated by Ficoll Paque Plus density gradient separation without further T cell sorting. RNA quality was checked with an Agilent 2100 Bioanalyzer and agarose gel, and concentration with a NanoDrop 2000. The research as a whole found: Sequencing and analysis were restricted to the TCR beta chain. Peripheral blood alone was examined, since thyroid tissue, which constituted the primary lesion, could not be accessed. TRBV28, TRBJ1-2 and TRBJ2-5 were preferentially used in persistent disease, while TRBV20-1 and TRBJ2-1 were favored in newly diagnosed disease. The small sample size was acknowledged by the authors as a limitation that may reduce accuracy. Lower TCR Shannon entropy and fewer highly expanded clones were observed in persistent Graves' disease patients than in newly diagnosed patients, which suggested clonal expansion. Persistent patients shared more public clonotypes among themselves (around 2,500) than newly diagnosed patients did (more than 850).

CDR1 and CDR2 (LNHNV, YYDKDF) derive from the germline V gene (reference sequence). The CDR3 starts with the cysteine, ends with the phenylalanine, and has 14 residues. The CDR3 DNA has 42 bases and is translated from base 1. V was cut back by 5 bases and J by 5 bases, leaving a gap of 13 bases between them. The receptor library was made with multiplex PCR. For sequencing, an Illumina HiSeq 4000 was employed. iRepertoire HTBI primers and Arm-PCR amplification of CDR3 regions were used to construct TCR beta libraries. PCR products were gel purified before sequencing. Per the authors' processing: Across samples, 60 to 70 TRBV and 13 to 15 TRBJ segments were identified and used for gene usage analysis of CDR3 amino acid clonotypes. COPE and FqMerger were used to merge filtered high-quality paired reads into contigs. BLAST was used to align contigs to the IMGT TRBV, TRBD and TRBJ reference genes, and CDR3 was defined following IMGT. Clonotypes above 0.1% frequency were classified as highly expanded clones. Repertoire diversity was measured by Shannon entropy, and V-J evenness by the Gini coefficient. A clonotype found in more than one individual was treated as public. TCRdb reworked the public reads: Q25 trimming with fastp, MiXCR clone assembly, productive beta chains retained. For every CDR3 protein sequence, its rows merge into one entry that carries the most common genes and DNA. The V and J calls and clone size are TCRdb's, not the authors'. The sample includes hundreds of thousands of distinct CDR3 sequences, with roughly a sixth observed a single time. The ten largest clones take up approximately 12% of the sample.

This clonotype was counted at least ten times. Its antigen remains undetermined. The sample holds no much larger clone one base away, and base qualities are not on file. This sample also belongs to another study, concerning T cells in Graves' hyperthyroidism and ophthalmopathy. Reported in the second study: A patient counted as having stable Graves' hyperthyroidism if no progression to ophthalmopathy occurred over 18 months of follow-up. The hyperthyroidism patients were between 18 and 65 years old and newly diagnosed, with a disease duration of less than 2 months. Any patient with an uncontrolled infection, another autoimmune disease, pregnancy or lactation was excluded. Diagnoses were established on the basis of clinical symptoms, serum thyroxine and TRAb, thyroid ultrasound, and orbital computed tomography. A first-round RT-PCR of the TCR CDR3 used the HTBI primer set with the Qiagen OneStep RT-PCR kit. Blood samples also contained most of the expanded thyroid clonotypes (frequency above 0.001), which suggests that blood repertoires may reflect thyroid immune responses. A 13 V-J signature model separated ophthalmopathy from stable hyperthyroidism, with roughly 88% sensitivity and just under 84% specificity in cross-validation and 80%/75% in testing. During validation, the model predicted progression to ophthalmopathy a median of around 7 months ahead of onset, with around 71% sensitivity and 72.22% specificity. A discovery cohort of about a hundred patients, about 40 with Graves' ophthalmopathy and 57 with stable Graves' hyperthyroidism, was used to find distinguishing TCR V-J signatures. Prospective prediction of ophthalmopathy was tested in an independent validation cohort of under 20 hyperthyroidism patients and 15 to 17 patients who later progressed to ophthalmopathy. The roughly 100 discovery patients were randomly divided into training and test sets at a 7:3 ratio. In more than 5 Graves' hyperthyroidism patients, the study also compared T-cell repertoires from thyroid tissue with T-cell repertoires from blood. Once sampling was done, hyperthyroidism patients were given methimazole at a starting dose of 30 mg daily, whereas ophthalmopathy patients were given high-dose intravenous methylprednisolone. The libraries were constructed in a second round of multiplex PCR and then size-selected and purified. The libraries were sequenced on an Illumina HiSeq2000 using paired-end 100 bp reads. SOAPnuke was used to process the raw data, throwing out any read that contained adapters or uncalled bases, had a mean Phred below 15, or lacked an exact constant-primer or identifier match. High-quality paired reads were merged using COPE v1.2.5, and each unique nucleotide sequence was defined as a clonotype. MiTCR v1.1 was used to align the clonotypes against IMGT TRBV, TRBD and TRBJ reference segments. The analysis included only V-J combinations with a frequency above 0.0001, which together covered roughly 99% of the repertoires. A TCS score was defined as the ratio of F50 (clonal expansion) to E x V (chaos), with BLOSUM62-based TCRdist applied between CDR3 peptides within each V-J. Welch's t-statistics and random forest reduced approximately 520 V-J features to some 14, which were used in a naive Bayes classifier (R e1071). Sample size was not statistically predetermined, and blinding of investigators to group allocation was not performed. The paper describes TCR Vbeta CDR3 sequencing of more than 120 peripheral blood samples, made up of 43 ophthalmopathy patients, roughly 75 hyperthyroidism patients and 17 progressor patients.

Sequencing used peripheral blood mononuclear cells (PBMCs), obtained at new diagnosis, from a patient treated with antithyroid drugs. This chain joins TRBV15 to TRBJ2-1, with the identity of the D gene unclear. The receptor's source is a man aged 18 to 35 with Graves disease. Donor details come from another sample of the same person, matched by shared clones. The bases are TGTGCCACCAGCCCACCTAAGCTGAACAATGAGCAGTTCTTC. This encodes CATSPPKLNNEQFF. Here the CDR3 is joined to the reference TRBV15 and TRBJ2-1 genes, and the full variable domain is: DAMVIQNPRYQVTQFGKPVTLSCSQTLNHNVMYWYQQKSSQAPKLLFHYYDKDFNNEADTPDNFQSRRPNTSFCFLDIRSPGLGDTAMYLCATSPPKLNNEQFFGPGTRLTVL.